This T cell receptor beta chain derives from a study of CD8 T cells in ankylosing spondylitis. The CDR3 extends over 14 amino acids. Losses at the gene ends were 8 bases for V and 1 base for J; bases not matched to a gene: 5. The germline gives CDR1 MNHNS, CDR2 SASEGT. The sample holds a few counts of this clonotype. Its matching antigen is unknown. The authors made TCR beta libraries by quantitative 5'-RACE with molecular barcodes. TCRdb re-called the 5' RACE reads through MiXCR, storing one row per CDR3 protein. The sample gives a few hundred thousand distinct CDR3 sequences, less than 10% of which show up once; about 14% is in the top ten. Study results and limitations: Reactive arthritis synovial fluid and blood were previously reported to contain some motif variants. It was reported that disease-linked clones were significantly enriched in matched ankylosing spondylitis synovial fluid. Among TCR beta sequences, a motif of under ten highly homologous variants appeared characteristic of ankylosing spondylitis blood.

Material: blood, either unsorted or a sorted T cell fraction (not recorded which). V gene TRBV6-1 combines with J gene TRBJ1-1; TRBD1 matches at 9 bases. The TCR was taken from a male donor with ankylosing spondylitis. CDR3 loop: CASLQGAGNTEAFF. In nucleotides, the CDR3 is TGTGCCAGCTTACAGGGGGCCGGGAACACTGAAGCTTTCTTT.